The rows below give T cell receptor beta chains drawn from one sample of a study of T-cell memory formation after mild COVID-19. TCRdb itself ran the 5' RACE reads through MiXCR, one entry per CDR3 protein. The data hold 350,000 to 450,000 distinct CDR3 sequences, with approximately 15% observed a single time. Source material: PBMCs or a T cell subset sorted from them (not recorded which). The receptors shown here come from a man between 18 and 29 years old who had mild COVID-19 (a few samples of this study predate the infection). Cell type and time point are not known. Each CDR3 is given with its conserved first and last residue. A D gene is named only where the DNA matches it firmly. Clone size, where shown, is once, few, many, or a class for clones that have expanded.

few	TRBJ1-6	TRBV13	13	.	CASSGTDNSPLHF	TGTGCCAGTTCCGGGACGGATAATTCACCCCTCCACTTT
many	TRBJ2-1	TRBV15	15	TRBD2	CATSSGGAPYNEQFF	TGTGCCACCAGTTCCGGGGGGGCCCCCTACAATGAGCAGTTCTTC
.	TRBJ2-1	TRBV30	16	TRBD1	CAWSVLGQGVYNEQFF	TGTGCCTGGAGTGTACTAGGGCAGGGGGTTTACAATGAGCAGTTCTTC
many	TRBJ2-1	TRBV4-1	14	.	CASSHPGPKDEQFF	TGCGCCAGCAGCCATCCGGGTCCGAAGGATGAGCAGTTCTTC
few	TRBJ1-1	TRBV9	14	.	CASSPLWENTEAFF	TGTGCCAGCAGCCCACTCTGGGAGAACACTGAAGCTTTCTTT
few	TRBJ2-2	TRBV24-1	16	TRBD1	CATSATQGQGTGELFF	TGTGCCACCAGTGCCACGCAAGGACAGGGCACCGGGGAGCTGTTTTTT
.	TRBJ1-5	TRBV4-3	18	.	CASSQAMPGEGRNQPQHF	TGCGCCAGCAGCCAAGCCATGCCGGGGGAGGGGAGGAATCAGCCCCAGCATTTT
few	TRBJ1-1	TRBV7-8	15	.	CASSPRQLTDTEAFF	TGTGCCAGCAGCCCCCGACAGTTGACCGACACTGAAGCTTTCTTT
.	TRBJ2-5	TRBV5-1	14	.	CASSLRSDGETQYF	TGCGCCAGCAGCTTGAGGTCCGACGGAGAGACCCAGTACTTC
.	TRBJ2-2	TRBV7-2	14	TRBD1	CASSPRQGLGELFF	TGTGCCAGCAGCCCGAGACAGGGTCTCGGGGAGCTGTTTTTT
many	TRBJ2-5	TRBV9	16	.	CASSGVRQGGSETQYF	TGTGCCAGCAGCGGAGTCAGGCAGGGAGGTTCAGAGACCCAGTACTTC
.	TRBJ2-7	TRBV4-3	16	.	CASSQGWGAFYYEQYF	TGCGCCAGCAGCCAAGGGTGGGGGGCCTTCTACTACGAGCAGTACTTC
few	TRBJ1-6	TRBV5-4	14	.	CASSLGGWGSPLHF	TGTGCCAGCAGCTTGGGGGGATGGGGTTCACCCCTCCACTTT
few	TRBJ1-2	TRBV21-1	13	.	CAIALDGPYGYTF	TGTGCCATCGCACTGGACGGACCATATGGCTACACCTTC
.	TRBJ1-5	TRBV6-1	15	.	CASSQSPGRNQPQHF	TGTGCCAGCAGTCAAAGTCCGGGGCGCAATCAGCCCCAGCATTTT
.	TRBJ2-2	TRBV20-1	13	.	CSASGQGSGELFF	TGCAGTGCCTCCGGGCAGGGGTCCGGGGAGCTGTTTTTT
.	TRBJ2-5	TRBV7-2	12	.	CASSPLWSTQYF	TGTGCCAGCAGCCCACTTTGGTCGACCCAGTACTTC
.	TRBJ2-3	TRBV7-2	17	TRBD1	CASSSPGTGFWGDTQYF	TGTGCCAGCAGCTCACCCGGGACAGGGTTTTGGGGAGATACGCAGTATTTT
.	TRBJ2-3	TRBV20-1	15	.	CSATRASVLTDTQYF	TGCAGTGCTACGAGGGCTAGCGTGCTCACAGATACGCAGTATTTT
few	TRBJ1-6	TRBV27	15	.	CASANPDRLNSPLHF	TGTGCCAGCGCCAATCCCGACAGACTTAATTCACCCCTCCACTTT
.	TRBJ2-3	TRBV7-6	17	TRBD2	CASSFPASGISTDTQYF	TGTGCCAGCAGCTTCCCCGCTAGCGGAATTAGCACAGATACGCAGTATTTT
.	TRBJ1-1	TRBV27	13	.	CASSPSRFTEAFF	TGTGCCAGCAGTCCGAGCCGGTTCACTGAAGCTTTCTTT